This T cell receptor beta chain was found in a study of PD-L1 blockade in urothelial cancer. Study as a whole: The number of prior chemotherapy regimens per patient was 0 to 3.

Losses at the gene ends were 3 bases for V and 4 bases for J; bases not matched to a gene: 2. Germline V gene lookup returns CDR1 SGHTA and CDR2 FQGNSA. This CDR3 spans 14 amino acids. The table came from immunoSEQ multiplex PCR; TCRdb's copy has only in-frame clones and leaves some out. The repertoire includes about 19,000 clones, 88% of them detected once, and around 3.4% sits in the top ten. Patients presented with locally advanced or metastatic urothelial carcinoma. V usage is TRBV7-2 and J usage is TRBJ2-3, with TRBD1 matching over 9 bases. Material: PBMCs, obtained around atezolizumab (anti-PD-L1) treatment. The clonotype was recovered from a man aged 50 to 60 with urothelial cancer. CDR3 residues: CASSFRQGADTQYF. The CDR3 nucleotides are TGTGCCAGCAGCTTCCGACAGGGGGCAGATACGCAGTATTTT.